The T cell receptor (beta chain) under discussion was sequenced for a study of spatial heterogeneity in lung cancer. As to time point: sample taken at primary tumor resection. The germline CDR1 and CDR2 sequences are LGHDT and YNNKEL (reference sequence). CDR3 size: 14 residues. V was clipped by 1 base and J by 7 bases, with 13 bases between them. This clonotype was detected many times. TCRdb processed the 5' RACE reads anew with MiXCR; each CDR3 protein has one entry. In the table there are some 20,000 distinct CDR3 sequences, around 3.2% of which are singletons. The receptor was derived from a female donor with early-stage non-small cell lung cancer. The sequenced sample was PBMCs, obtained at surgery. This chain joins TRBV3-1 and TRBJ1-1; no clear D. The CDR3 reads CASSQGGTAGEAFF. For the CDR3, the DNA is TGTGCCAGCAGCCAAGGAGGCACGGCCGGTGAAGCTTTCTTT.